Sequencing of this T cell receptor beta chain was carried out in a study of blood T cells in healthy people across ages. At the level of the study: About one barcoded beta molecule per two T cells was the capture yield of template switching.

Extractions gave at least 5 micrograms of total RNA per sample. This clonotype was seen a handful of times. PCR was performed a second time for about 6 to 12 cycles using a sample-barcoded 5' primer and a J-beta primer mix. Tagging of each cDNA molecule was performed by a template-switch adaptor with 12 random nucleotides. MiXCR was run by TCRdb on the 5' RACE reads, yielding one entry per CDR3 protein. The sample includes under 850,000 distinct CDR3 sequences, 36% of them seen just once. This CDR3 region has 15 residues. The V and J ends lost 0 bases and 9 bases respectively, with 15 bases between them. The germline CDR1 and CDR2 sequences are LGHNA and YSLEER.

The sequenced sample was blood. The chain uses TRBV4-3 and TRBJ1-5, with D possibly being TRBD1 (6 bases). This sequence originates from a man aged 18 to 29 in good health. The CDR3 bases are TGCGCCAGCAGCCAAGAGGAGGGGGTCCTCGGGCCCCAGCATTTT. Protein: CASSQEEGVLGPQHF.